Listed below are T cell receptor beta chains from one sample, sequenced in a study of cytomegalovirus exposure and HLA in healthy donors. Method: immunoSEQ multiplex PCR; TCRdb's copy keeps in-frame clones and lacks some. The table has 110,000 or so clones, around four fifths seen once; the top ten hold more than 1.5%. Sequencing was performed on PBMCs. These receptors originate from a man aged 40-55 years in good health and CMV-seronegative. The conserved cysteine and the conserved F or W are not part of the CDR3 here. Fields, in order: J gene, V gene, CDR3 protein.

J: TRBJ2-5
V: TRBV7-2
CDR3: ASSGLAGGRRETQY

J: TRBJ2-7
V: TRBV7-2
CDR3: ASSPTGQGLNEQY

J: TRBJ2-5
V: TRBV5-4
CDR3: ASSLIGGTGETQY

J: .
V: TRBV19
CDR3: ASSIEAPGGARNEQY

J: TRBJ2-3
V: TRBV18
CDR3: ASSPPSGDTQY

J: TRBJ2-3
V: TRBV6-5
CDR3: ASSPSGVRTDTQY

J: TRBJ2-2
V: TRBV7-2
CDR3: ASSPSMNTGELF

J: TRBJ2-6
V: TRBV7-8
CDR3: ASSLLSSGANVLT

J: TRBJ2-5
V: TRBV5-4
CDR3: ASSKASGSGGAIETQY

J: TRBJ2-2
V: TRBV6-1
CDR3: ASRNDRSAGELF

J: TRBJ1-3
V: TRBV2
CDR3: ASSEPRAGNTIY

J: TRBJ2-7
V: TRBV5-1
CDR3: ASSLGSLYEQY

J: TRBJ2-7
V: TRBV29-1
CDR3: SVEEGEGWGQY

J: TRBJ2-7
V: TRBV9
CDR3: ASSVSGSPTYEQY

J: TRBJ1-6
V: TRBV6-5
CDR3: ASSYSRETYNSPLH

J: TRBJ2-3
V: TRBV7-2
CDR3: ASSALGGKQY

J: TRBJ2-7
V: TRBV28
CDR3: ASTPGYEQY

J: TRBJ1-3
V: TRBV19
CDR3: ASSTFGTLLVGNTIY

J: TRBJ1-4
V: TRBV30
CDR3: AWSPGEGEKLF

J: TRBJ2-7
V: TRBV27
CDR3: ASSLLRAGGEQY

J: TRBJ2-1
V: TRBV6-6
CDR3: ASRPGGADEQF

J: TRBJ1-1
V: TRBV5-4
CDR3: ASSSTGPMGNTEAF

J: TRBJ2-7
V: TRBV19
CDR3: ASSIGGGSSYEQY

J: TRBJ2-5
V: TRBV27
CDR3: ASSFRGETQY

J: TRBJ2-3
V: TRBV9
CDR3: ASSVATDTQY

J: TRBJ1-6
V: TRBV2
CDR3: ASSEGGPLH

J: TRBJ2-2
V: TRBV7-2
CDR3: ASSPSGMNTGELF

J: TRBJ2-1
V: TRBV18
CDR3: ASSATGSSYNEQF

J: TRBJ2-6
V: TRBV27
CDR3: VSSRRVSGANVLT

J: TRBJ1-1
V: TRBV6-5
CDR3: ASSSGQPNTEAF

J: TRBJ1-5
V: TRBV7-9
CDR3: ASSYGGGSNQPQH